This T cell receptor (beta chain) stems from a study of blood T cell repertoires in COVID-19. On the study more broadly: Specimens from acute and convalescent COVID-19 originated in the United States, Italy and Spain. PBMCs, B-cell-depleted T cells, or T cells provided the cDNA or gDNA that made up the material.

In the original analysis: Using reference gene primer amplification, nucleated cell counts were estimated. Data came from immunoSEQ multiplex PCR; TCRdb stores just in-frame clones and leaves some out. V and J calls and clone size come straight from that table; D and trimming were deduced from the DNA. Among 110,000 to 150,000 clones listed, over 70% were seen once. CDR3 length: 16 amino acids. CDR1 and CDR2 (germline): ENHRY, SYGVKD. J was trimmed by 4 bases and V by 2 bases; bases with no gene match: 9. The receptor's source is a human donor in a cohort sampled during active COVID-19. Sequencing was done on a sample of peripheral blood. This chain links TRBV10-3 with TRBJ1-2; 8 bases agree with TRBD1. Written as DNA, the CDR3 is TGTGCCATCAGTGAGACCGGACAGGGAATGAGCTATGGCTACACCTTC. This sequence encodes CAISETGQGMSYGYTF.